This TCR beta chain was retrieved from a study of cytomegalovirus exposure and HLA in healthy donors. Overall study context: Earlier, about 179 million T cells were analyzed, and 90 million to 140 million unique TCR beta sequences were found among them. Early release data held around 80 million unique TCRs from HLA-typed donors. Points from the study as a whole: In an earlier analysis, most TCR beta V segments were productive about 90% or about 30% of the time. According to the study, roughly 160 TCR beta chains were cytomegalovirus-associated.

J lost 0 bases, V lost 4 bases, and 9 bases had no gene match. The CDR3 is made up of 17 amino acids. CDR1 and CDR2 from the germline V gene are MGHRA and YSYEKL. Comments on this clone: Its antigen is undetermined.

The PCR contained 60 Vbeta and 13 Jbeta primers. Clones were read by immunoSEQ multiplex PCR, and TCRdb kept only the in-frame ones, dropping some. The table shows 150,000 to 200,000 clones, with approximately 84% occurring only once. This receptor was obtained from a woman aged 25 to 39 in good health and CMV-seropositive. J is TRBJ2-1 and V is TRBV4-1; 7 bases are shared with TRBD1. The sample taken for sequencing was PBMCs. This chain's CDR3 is CASSRKGAASSYNEQFF. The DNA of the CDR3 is TGCGCCAGCAGCCGTAAGGGGGCAGCAAGCTCCTACAATGAGCAGTTCTTC.